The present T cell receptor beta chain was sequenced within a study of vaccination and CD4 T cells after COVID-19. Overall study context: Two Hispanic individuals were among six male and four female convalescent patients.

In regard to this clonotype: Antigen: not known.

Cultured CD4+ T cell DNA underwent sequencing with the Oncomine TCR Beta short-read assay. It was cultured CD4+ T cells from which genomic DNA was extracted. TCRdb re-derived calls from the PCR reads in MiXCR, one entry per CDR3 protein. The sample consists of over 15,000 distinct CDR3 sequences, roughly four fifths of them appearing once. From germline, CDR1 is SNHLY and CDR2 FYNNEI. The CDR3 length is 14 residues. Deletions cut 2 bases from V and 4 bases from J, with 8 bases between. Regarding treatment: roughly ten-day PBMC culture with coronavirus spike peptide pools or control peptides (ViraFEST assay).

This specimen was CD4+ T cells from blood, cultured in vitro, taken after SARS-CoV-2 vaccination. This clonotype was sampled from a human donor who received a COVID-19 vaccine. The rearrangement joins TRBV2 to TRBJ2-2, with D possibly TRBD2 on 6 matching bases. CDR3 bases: TGTGCCAGCAGTGAACTCGGGGGCACCGGGGAGCTGTTTTTT. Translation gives CASSELGGTGELFF.